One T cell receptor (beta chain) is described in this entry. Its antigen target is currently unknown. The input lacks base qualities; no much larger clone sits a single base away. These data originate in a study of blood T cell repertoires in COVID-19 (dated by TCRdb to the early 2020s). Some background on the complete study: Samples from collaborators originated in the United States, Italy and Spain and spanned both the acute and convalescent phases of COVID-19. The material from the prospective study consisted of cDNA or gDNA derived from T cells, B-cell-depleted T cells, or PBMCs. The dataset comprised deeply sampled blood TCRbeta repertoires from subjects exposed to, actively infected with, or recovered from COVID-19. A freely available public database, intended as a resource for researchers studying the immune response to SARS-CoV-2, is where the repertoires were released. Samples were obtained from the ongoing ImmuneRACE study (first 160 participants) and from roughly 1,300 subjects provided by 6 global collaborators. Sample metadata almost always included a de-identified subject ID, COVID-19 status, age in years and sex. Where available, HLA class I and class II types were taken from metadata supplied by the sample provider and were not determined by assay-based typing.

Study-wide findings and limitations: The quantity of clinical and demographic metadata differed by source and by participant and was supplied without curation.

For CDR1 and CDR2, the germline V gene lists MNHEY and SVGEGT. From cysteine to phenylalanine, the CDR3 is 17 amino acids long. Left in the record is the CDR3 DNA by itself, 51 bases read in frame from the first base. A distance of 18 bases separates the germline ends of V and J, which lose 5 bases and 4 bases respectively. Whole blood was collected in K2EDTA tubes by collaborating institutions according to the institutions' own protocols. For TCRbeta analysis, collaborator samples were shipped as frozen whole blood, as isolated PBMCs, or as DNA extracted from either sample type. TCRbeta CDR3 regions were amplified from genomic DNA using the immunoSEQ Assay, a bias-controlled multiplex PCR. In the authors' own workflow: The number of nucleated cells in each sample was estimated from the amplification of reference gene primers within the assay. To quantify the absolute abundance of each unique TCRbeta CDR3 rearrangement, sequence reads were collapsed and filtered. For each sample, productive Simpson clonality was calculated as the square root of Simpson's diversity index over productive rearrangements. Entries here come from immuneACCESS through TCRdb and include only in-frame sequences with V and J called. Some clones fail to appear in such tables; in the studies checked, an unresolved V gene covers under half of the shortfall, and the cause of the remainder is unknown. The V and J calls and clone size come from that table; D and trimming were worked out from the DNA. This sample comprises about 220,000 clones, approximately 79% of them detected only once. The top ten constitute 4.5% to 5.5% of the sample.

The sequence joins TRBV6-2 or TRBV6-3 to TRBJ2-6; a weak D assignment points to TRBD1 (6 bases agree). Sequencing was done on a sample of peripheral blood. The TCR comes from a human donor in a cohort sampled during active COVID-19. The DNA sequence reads TGTGCCAGCAGTCCCACGGCGGTGGGGGCCGGGGCCAACGTCCTGACTTTC. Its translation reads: CASSPTAVGAGANVLTF.